This entry lists 14 T cell receptor beta chains sequenced from one sample in a study of blood T cells in healthy people across ages. A second PCR, run for about 7 to 11 cycles, used a sample-barcoded 5' primer plus a J-beta primer mix. Each CDR3 protein is one row after TCRdb ran MiXCR on the 5' RACE reads. This table has hundreds of thousands of distinct CDR3 sequences, about 47% appearing once. The sample was blood. All receptors derive from a man older than 75 in good health.

This clonotype was found a few times. This rearrangement joins TRBV20-1 to TRBJ2-4; D is tentatively TRBD1 or TRBD2 (5 bases each). The germline V gene encodes CDR1 DFQATT and CDR2 SNEGSKA (reference sequence). The V and J ends lost 3 bases and 3 bases respectively, with 15 bases between them. The CDR3 runs to 15 residues. CDR3 residues: CSARKQWDGKNIQYF. CDR3 nucleotide sequence: TGCAGTGCTAGGAAACAGTGGGACGGCAAAAACATTCAGTACTTC.

This clonotype was detected once. A much larger clone lies one base from this, so it may be a read error. This chain links TRBV7-8 with TRBJ2-1, with 9 positions matching TRBD2. The CDR3 loop spans 15 amino acids. Germline V gives CDR1 SGHVS, CDR2 FQNEAQ. The CDR3 loop is CASSTLAGIGYERFF. CDR3 coding DNA: TGTGCCAGCAGCACCCTAGCGGGGATTGGATATGAGCGGTTCTTC.

This clonotype was picked up one time. The chain links TRBV3-1 to TRBJ2-3, with 10 nucleotides matching TRBD2. Germline V lookup: CDR1 LGHDT, CDR2 YNNKEL (reference sequence). V trimming: 4 bases; J trimming: 2 bases; junction bases outside the gene matches: 12. The CDR3 is made up of 18 amino acids. This CDR3 reads CASSPASPTSGPTDTQYF. The CDR3 DNA follows: TGTGCCAGCAGCCCAGCCAGTCCGACTAGCGGGCCCACAGATACGCAGTATTTT.

This clonotype came up a few times. The CDR3 region is CASSQVGGVNEQYF. CDR3 coding DNA: TGTGCCAGCAGTCAGGTAGGGGGCGTCAACGAGCAGTACTTC. The chain carries TRBV28 and TRBJ2-5; TRBD1 matches 7 bases. Matching the DNA end better, TRBJ2-7 makes the J call doubtful. From germline, CDR1 is MDHEN and CDR2 SYDVKM. The CDR3 length is 14 residues.

This chain uses TRBV3-1 with TRBJ1-4, with a possible D match to TRBD1 (5 bases). Germline V CDR1 and CDR2: LGHDT, YNNKEL (reference sequence). V was cut by 2 bases and J by 2 bases, with 9 bases left in between. The CDR3 loop spans 15 amino acids. The CDR3 here is CASSQPRVTNEKLFF. In DNA form, the CDR3 reads TGTGCCAGCAGCCAACCCAGGGTCACTAATGAAAAACTGTTTTTT.

V and J are TRBV5-4 and TRBJ2-5; possibly TRBD1 for D (6 bases). The CDR3 extends over 16 amino acids. V was shortened by 0 bases and J by 1 base, with 13 bases between the two germline ends. Germline V gene sequence: CDR1 SGHNT, CDR2 YYREEE (reference sequence). The DNA of the CDR3 is TGTGCCAGCAGCTTGGCACAGGGCGGGCTCCAAGAGACCCAGTACTTC. Protein: CASSLAQGGLQETQYF.

The rearrangement links TRBV29-1 to TRBJ2-1; 13 bases agree with TRBD2. The ends lost 6 bases at V and 7 bases at J; junction bases unmatched: 3. The CDR3 consists of 13 residues. The germline gives CDR1 SQVTM, CDR2 ANQGSEA. The CDR3 reads CSVETSGRNEQFF. The CDR3 DNA sequence: TGCAGCGTCGAGACTAGCGGGAGGAATGAGCAGTTCTTC.

This clonotype was observed at least ten times. The V call is TRBV4-3, the J call TRBJ2-3; D call uncertain. CDR3 length: 14 residues. The V end lost 2 bases, the J end lost 3 bases, and 9 bases lay between the germline ends. CDR1 and CDR2 from the germline V gene are LGHNA and YSLEER. CDR3 residues: CASSQLYSTDTQYF. In DNA form, the CDR3 reads TGCGCCAGCAGCCAATTATATTCGACAGATACGCAGTATTTT.

There are a few counts of this clonotype. The chain carries TRBV6-5 and TRBJ2-1; D gene uncertain. CDR1 MNHEY and CDR2 SVGAGI come from the germline V gene. V lost 2 bases and J 7 bases, leaving 3 bases between the germline ends. This CDR3 has 11 amino acids. The CDR3: CASSYGNEQFF. CDR3 nucleotides: TGTGCCAGCAGTTACGGGAATGAGCAGTTCTTC.

This clonotype has a handful of counts. The CDR3 region is CASSQGRQGDLYEQYF. Written as DNA, the CDR3 is TGTGCCAGCAGCCAAGGGCGGCAGGGGGATCTATACGAGCAGTACTTC. This chain connects TRBV3-1 to TRBJ2-7, with 7 bases aligning to TRBD1. Germline CDR1 and CDR2: LGHDT and YNNKEL (reference sequence). The V and J ends lost 1 base and 4 bases, in that order; junction bases with no gene match: 10. There are 16 residues in the CDR3.

The rearrangement links TRBV2 to TRBJ2-3; D is unresolved. This CDR3 is 16 amino acids long. The V and J ends lost 3 bases and 0 bases respectively, with 13 bases between them. The germline V gene encodes CDR1 SNHLY and CDR2 FYNNEI. CDR3 nucleotides: TGTGCCAGCAGTGAGTTCCGGACCGCTAGCACAGATACGCAGTATTTT. Translation: CASSEFRTASTDTQYF.

The chain is built from TRBV20-1 and TRBJ2-7; the match to TRBD2 covers 12 bases. Germline loops: CDR1 DFQATT, CDR2 SNEGSKA (reference sequence). V gave up 3 bases and J gave up 4 bases; unmatched junction bases: 10. CDR3 length: 16 amino acids. The CDR3 protein is CSARRRKTSGRYEQYF. CDR3 nucleotides: TGCAGTGCTAGGAGACGCAAGACTAGCGGGAGATACGAGCAGTACTTC.

This clonotype was observed a few times. The chain is built from TRBV12-3 or TRBV12-4 and TRBJ2-7, with D perhaps TRBD2 (6 bases). V was trimmed by 2 bases and J by 2 bases, leaving 10 bases between them. This CDR3 is 14 amino acids long. CDR3 sequence reads: CASSLRGTAYEQYF. For the CDR3, the DNA is TGTGCCAGCAGTTTACGGGGGACTGCCTACGAGCAGTACTTC.

This clonotype was seen more than once but under ten times. V gene TRBV7-2 combines with J gene TRBJ2-3; D tentatively reads TRBD1 or TRBD2 (7 bases each). The CDR3 loop spans 16 amino acids. CDR1 and CDR2 from the germline V gene are SGHTA and FQGNSA. With 1 base removed from V and 5 bases from J, the gap between germline ends came to 16 bases. The CDR3 protein is CASSLVSQGGIDTQYF. CDR3 sequence (DNA): TGTGCCAGCAGCTTAGTATCCCAGGGGGGGATAGATACGCAGTATTTT. The complete variable domain, with remaining parts taken from reference TRBV7-2 and TRBJ2-3, reads GAGVSQSPSNKVTEKGKDVELRCDPISGHTALYWYRQSLGQGLEFLIYFQGNSAPDKSGLPSDRFSAERTGGSVSTLTIQRTQQEDSAVYLCASSLVSQGGIDTQYFGPGTRLTVL.